The next 2 T cell receptor beta chains were all read from a single sample in a study of long-term antiretroviral therapy in people with HIV. Survey level was the resolution at which the v3.0 immunoSEQ assay ran. Assay: immunoSEQ multiplex PCR; the TCRdb copy retains only in-frame clones and omits some. The table records fewer than 30,000 clones, 81% of them present only once. Here the sequenced sample was unsorted PBMCs, taken 4.4 years after starting antiretroviral therapy. The receptors shown here come from a man younger than 40 with HIV.

The chain joins TRBV28 to TRBJ1-2; D gene uncertain. Germline V gene lookup returns CDR1 MDHEN and CDR2 SYDVKM. The CDR3 loop spans 15 amino acids. Trimming removed 5 bases from V and 5 bases from J, with 18 bases in between. This chain's CDR3 is CASSPSAFAGYGYTF. CDR3 in DNA: TGTGCCAGCAGTCCATCAGCCTTCGCTGGGTATGGCTACACCTTC.

This sequence joins TRBV4-1 and TRBJ1-2; D may be TRBD1 (6 bases). The CDR3 loop spans 17 amino acids. V was cut by 0 bases and J by 3 bases, with 17 bases left in between. CDR1 and CDR2 (germline): MGHRA, YSYEKL. The DNA of the CDR3 is TGCGCCAGCAGCCAAGAGGGGGGGCAGGGGCAGTACTATGGCTACACCTTC. It codes for CASSQEGGQGQYYGYTF.